This T cell receptor beta chain was obtained from a study of beta chain features in type 1 diabetes. Isolated RNA was reverse transcribed in full, so expressed TCRB transcripts were sequenced. TCRdb keeps only in-frame clones here, not all; method: immunoSEQ multiplex PCR. The sample has approximately 360,000 clones; around an eighth are singletons. This clone turned up a few times. Its antigen is currently unknown. Study conclusions and caveats: Within each of all four CD4+ subsets, Type 1 diabetes patients had TCRB CDR3s that were moderately but significantly shorter. Type 1 diabetes patients had fewer VDJ junction insertions and more deletions.

Heparinised blood was drawn once per donor, averaging roughly 110 mL. Staining for CD45RO/CCR7/CD25/CD127/CD95/CD27 allowed sorting of CD4+ naive, central memory, regulatory and stem cell-like memory cells. The clonotype was recovered from a woman aged 18-29 years with type 1 diabetes. Sequenced: naive CD4+ T cells from blood.

The CDR3 bases are TGTGCCAGCAGCCTCGGGACAGCGAACACTGAAGCTTTCTTT. Its protein product is CASSLGTANTEAFF. The chain uses TRBV7-6 and TRBJ1-1; 7 bases are a match to TRBD1. Germline lookup yields CDR1 SGHVS and CDR2 FNYEAQ. The CDR3 has 14 amino acids. Trimming cost V 5 bases and J 1 base; bases outside gene matches: 4.